What follows describes a single T cell receptor beta chain. The antigen is undetermined. The record originates from a study of shared clonotypes between healthy human individuals. In the study overall: The donor group consisted of a couple of women and a few men, aged 18 to 49. Per donor, three plates held CD4 naive cells, three held CD4 memory, two held CD8 naive and one held CD8 memory.

Regarding the study as a whole: Roughly 5% of naive CD4 clonotypes were shared across four donors. Among donors, sharing of clonotypes was expected to be affected by sequencing depth.

Germline loops: CDR1 SGHRS, CDR2 YFSETQ. The CDR3 consists of 16 residues. V was pared by 0 bases and J by 0 bases, with 7 bases between. The method was immunoSEQ multiplex PCR; TCRdb's version includes in-frame clones alone and lacks a portion of them. This sample has roughly 2,500,000 clones, with under 95% found just once. This receptor was obtained from a man between 18 and 35 years old in good health. Some clones in this sample may be carry-over from other donors' samples. The material sequenced was naive CD4+ T cells from PBMCs. As to subset: CD45RA+ positively selected. The V gene is TRBV5-1, the J gene TRBJ2-6; D not resolved. The CDR3 nucleotides are TGCGCCAGCAGCTTGGAGGCTCGCTCTGGGGCCAACGTCCTGACTTTC. This translates into CASSLEARSGANVLTF.